The 21 T cell receptor beta chains given below trace back to one sample, sequenced in a study of T-cell memory formation after mild COVID-19. Each CDR3 protein is one row after TCRdb ran MiXCR on the 5' RACE reads. The table includes approximately 570,000 distinct CDR3 sequences, 15% to 20% detected once. Specimen: PBMCs or a T cell subset sorted from them (not recorded which). The source of these receptors is an adult woman who had mild COVID-19 (a few samples of this study predate the infection). Cell type and time point are not known.

This clonotype has only one observation. The chain recombines TRBV11-3 with TRBJ2-1; no definite D call. Germline values: CDR1 SGHNT, CDR2 YENEEA. This CDR3 spans 17 amino acids. Trimming removed 4 bases from V and 6 bases from J, with 22 bases in between. DNA for the CDR3: TGTGCCAGCAGCTCGCGTTTGGCCCGATCCTCCATCAATGAGCAGTTCTTC. As protein: CASSSRLARSSINEQFF.

The chain employs TRBV7-3 and TRBJ1-1; the D gene is possibly TRBD1 (5 bases). Germline lookup yields CDR1 SGHTA and CDR2 FQGTGA. The CDR3 runs 17 residues. Trimming pared 5 bases from V and 1 base from J, leaving 20 bases between. The CDR3 coding sequence is TGTGCCAGCAGCCCGACACCGCCCCGACAGAAGAACACTGAAGCTTTCTTT. Encoded protein: CASSPTPPRQKNTEAFF.

This clonotype was detected only a few times. The chain employs TRBV14 and TRBJ1-2; D is undetermined. The CDR3 length is 15 residues. Germline V lookup: CDR1 SGHDN, CDR2 FVKESK. Trimming took 4 bases from V and 8 from J, leaving 20 bases between them. The CDR3 DNA follows: TGTGCCAGCAGCCTAGTGGGCAGGCCCCTATGGGGCTACACCTTC. As protein: CASSLVGRPLWGYTF.

CDR3: CASSFSLNNEQFF. The CDR3 DNA is TGTGCCAGCAGTTTCTCCCTCAACAATGAGCAGTTCTTC. The chain uses TRBV12-3 or TRBV12-4 and TRBJ2-1; no clear D. Deletions cut 3 bases from V and 5 bases from J, with 8 bases between. The CDR3 consists of 13 residues.

This clonotype was counted at least ten times. This chain links TRBV6-2 or TRBV6-3 with TRBJ2-1, with D uncertain. The CDR3 sequence is 14 residues long. Germline V gene data show CDR1 as MNHEY and CDR2 as SVGEGT. The germline V and J ends were trimmed by 4 bases and 4 bases, with 11 bases remaining between them. The CDR3 reads CASSWVGRYNEQFF. In DNA form, the CDR3 reads TGTGCCAGCAGTTGGGTGGGAAGGTACAATGAGCAGTTCTTC.

This clonotype was seen only a few times. V and J are TRBV7-9 and TRBJ1-3, with a weak D call TRBD1 (5 bases). V lost 0 bases and J 1 base, leaving 10 bases between the germline ends. Germline assignment: CDR1 SEHNR and CDR2 FQNEAQ (reference sequence). The CDR3 is made up of 16 amino acids. CDR3 bases: TGTGCCAGCAGCTTAGCGCTGGGGACTTCTGGAAACACCATATATTTT. This codes for CASSLALGTSGNTIYF. The full variable domain, in which reference TRBV7-9 and TRBJ1-3 provide the parts outside the CDR3, is DTGVSQNPRHKITKRGQNVTFRCDPISEHNRLYWYRQTLGQGPEFLTYFQNEAQLEKSRLLSDRFSAERPKGSFSTLEIQRTEQGDSAMYLCASSLALGTSGNTIYFGEGSWLTVV.

V usage is TRBV18 and J usage is TRBJ1-1; D gene ambiguous. CDR1 is KGHSH, CDR2 LQKENI, per germline. CDR3 length: 14 amino acids. The V end was cut by 3 bases, the J end by 2 bases, with 10 bases between. CDR3 nucleotides: TGTGCCAGCTCACCCCCACCCACTAACACTGAAGCTTTCTTT. Translated, it gives CASSPPPTNTEAFF.

The CDR3: CASSLSGTPLGEQFF. The CDR3 DNA reads TGTGCCAGCAGTTTATCCGGGACACCTTTAGGTGAGCAGTTCTTC. The chain uses TRBV27 and TRBJ2-1, with TRBD1 as a possible D gene (6 bases). The V end was cut by 0 bases, the J end by 9 bases, with 15 bases between. CDR1 is MNHEY, CDR2 SMNVEV, per germline (reference sequence). The CDR3 is made up of 15 amino acids.

This clonotype came up many times. The chain is built from TRBV7-9 and TRBJ2-1; possibly TRBD2 for D (6 bases). In germline, CDR1 is SEHNR, CDR2 FQNEAQ (reference sequence). CDR3 length: 13 amino acids. Trimming took 1 base from V and 6 from J, leaving 7 bases between them. CDR3 amino acids: CASSLVTSNEQFF. Here the CDR3 DNA reads TGTGCCAGCAGCTTAGTGACTAGCAATGAGCAGTTCTTC. Based on the CDR3 plus reference TRBV7-9 and TRBJ2-1, the full variable domain is DTGVSQNPRHKITKRGQNVTFRCDPISEHNRLYWYRQTLGQGPEFLTYFQNEAQLEKSRLLSDRFSAERPKGSFSTLEIQRTEQGDSAMYLCASSLVTSNEQFFGPGTRLTVL.

CDR3 sequence reads: CASSLTGSKTEAFF. For the CDR3, the DNA is TGTGCCAGCAGCTTAACAGGGAGTAAAACTGAAGCTTTCTTT. This chain links TRBV7-9 with TRBJ1-1, with D perhaps TRBD1 (6 bases). V lost 2 bases to trimming and J lost 5 bases, with 12 bases between them. The germline gives CDR1 SEHNR, CDR2 FQNEAQ (reference sequence). CDR3 length equals 14 residues.

This chain connects TRBV12-3 or TRBV12-4 to TRBJ2-7; the D gene is possibly TRBD1 (6 bases). This CDR3 is built from 15 residues. Trimming cost V 8 bases and J 2 bases, with 19 bases left between them. DNA for the CDR3: TGTGCCAGCCACCCCACCAGGGGTACAACCTACGAGCAGTACTTC. It translates to CASHPTRGTTYEQYF.

This clonotype was seen ten or more times. V gene TRBV19 combines with J gene TRBJ2-7; the D gene is possibly TRBD2 (6 bases). Germline values: CDR1 LNHDA, CDR2 SQIVND (reference sequence). The CDR3 totals 14 residues. Between the trimmed V and J ends, which lost 3 bases and 4 bases, there was a span of 13 bases. Written as DNA, the CDR3 is TGTGCCAGTAGTATGTCTAGCGAGCCTTACGAGCAGTACTTC. The encoded protein is CASSMSSEPYEQYF.

There are a few counts of this clonotype. The chain links TRBV5-1 to TRBJ2-5; D is unresolved. Trimming removed 3 bases at V and 4 bases at J, with 16 bases between. The CDR3 runs 15 residues. Germline V CDR1 and CDR2: SGHRS, YFSETQ. The CDR3 DNA sequence: TGCGCCAGCAGCTCCCTAAGCATAGGCACAGAGACCCAGTACTTC. Its translation: CASSSLSIGTETQYF. Using reference TRBV5-1 and TRBJ2-5 for the parts outside the CDR3, the full variable domain is KAGVTQTPRYLIKTRGQQVTLSCSPISGHRSVSWYQQTPGQGLQFLFEYFSETQRNKGNFPGRFSGRQFSNSRSEMNVSTLELGDSALYLCASSSLSIGTETQYFGPGTRLLVL.

There are many counts of this clonotype. The CDR3 DNA is TGTGCCAGCAGCCTCGGACATATCGATGAGCAGTACTTC. Amino acids: CASSLGHIDEQYF. The chain couples TRBV3-1 to TRBJ2-7; tentatively, D is TRBD1 (5 bases). Trimming left V 4 bases short and J 7 bases short, with 14 bases between. CDR3 length: 13 amino acids. The V gene's germline CDR1 is LGHDT and CDR2 YNNKEL (reference sequence).

V is TRBV7-2 and J is TRBJ2-2; 14 bases align to TRBD2. The germline V gene has CDR1 SGHTA and CDR2 FQGNSA. With 3 bases clipped from V and 4 bases from J, the junction kept 7 bases outside the gene matches. CDR3 length: 18 amino acids. Here the CDR3 reads CASSFRLAGGWATGELFF. The CDR3 nucleotides are TGTGCCAGCAGCTTTAGACTAGCGGGAGGGTGGGCCACCGGGGAGCTGTTTTTT.

The chain is built from TRBV6-5 and TRBJ1-1; tentative D call: TRBD1 (6 bases). V was clipped by 0 bases and J by 4 bases, with 15 bases between them. The CDR3 consists of 16 residues. CDR1 and CDR2 (germline): MNHEY, SVGAGI. CDR3 nucleotides: TGTGCCAGCAGTTACTCGAACCGGGGGGCAGGCACTGAAGCTTTCTTT. Encoded protein: CASSYSNRGAGTEAFF.

The V gene is TRBV11-1, the J gene TRBJ2-2; D unresolved. Germline V CDR1 and CDR2: SGHAT, FQDESV (reference sequence). The CDR3 spans 13 residues. V was pared by 5 bases and J by 8 bases, with 12 bases between. CDR3 coding DNA: TGTGCCAGCAGCGCACCGACTGCAGGGGAGCTGTTTTTT. This codes for CASSAPTAGELFF.

V gene TRBV20-1 combines with J gene TRBJ2-3; D is perhaps TRBD1 (5 bases). Trimming took off 3 bases at V and 4 bases at J, with 29 bases between the two ends. There are 19 residues in the CDR3. In germline, CDR1 is DFQATT, CDR2 SNEGSKA (reference sequence). As DNA, the CDR3 is TGCAGTGCTAGTTTGGACATTTCAGGACGGGCCAGAGATTCAGATACGCAGTATTTT. Translating it yields CSASLDISGRARDSDTQYF.

V is TRBV20-1 and J is TRBJ2-1; 12 bases fit TRBD2. Germline CDR1 is DFQATT and CDR2 is SNEGSKA (reference sequence). The J segment lost 5 bases and the V segment lost 3 bases, leaving 5 bases of the junction unmatched. CDR3 length equals 15 residues. DNA of the CDR3: TGCAGTGCTAGCCGACTAGCGGGAGTTGACAATGAGCAGTTCTTC. Protein sequence: CSASRLAGVDNEQFF.

The chain recombines TRBV6-5 with TRBJ2-1; 8 positions agree with TRBD2. The CDR3 runs 13 residues. CDR1 is MNHEY, CDR2 SVGAGI, per germline. V lost 6 bases to trimming and J lost 4 bases; unmatched junction nucleotides: 2. The CDR3: CASSRLAYNEQFF. In DNA form, the CDR3 reads TGTGCCAGCAGCCGACTAGCGTACAATGAGCAGTTCTTC.

This rearrangement joins TRBV7-9 to TRBJ1-2; 7 bases fit TRBD1. Trimming cost V 5 bases and J 8 bases; bases outside gene matches: 11. CDR3 length: 14 amino acids. CDR1 is SEHNR, CDR2 FQNEAQ, per germline (reference sequence). The CDR3 coding sequence is TGTGCCAGCAGCCCCAGCACAGGGGCGCGGGGCTACACCTTC. Amino acids: CASSPSTGARGYTF.